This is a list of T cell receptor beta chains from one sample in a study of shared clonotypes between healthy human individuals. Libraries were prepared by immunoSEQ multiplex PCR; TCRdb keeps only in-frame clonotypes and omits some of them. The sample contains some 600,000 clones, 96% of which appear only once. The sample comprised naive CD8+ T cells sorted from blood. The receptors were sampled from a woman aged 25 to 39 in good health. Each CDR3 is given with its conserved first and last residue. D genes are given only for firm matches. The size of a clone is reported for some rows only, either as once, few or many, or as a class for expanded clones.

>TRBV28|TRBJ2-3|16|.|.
TGTGCCAGCAGTTTTTTCGACGGGACTCCCACAGATACGCAGTATTTT
CASSFFDGTPTDTQYF
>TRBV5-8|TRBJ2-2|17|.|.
TGTGCCAGCAGCTTGGCCGTAGCAGTGAGAGGTACAGGGGAGCTGTTTTTT
CASSLAVAVRGTGELFF
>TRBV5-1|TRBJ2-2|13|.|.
TGCGCCAGCAGTGGGCCGAACACCGGGGAGCTGTTTTTT
CASSGPNTGELFF
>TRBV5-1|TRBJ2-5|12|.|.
TGCGCCAGCAGGGCAGGGGCAAAGACCCAGTACTTC
CASRAGAKTQYF
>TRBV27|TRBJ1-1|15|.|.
TGTGCCAGCAGGATGACAGGATTCTTGAACACTGAAGCTTTCTTT
CASRMTGFLNTEAFF
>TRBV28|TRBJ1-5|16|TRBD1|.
TGTGCCAGCAGTTTATCGGGACAGGGATTCAATCAGCCCCAGCATTTT
CASSLSGQGFNQPQHF
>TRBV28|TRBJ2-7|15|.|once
TGTGCCAGCAGTTTATCCGGAGGGGGTCCCTACGAGCAGTACTTC
CASSLSGGGPYEQYF
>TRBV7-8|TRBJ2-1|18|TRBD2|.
TGTGCCAGCAGCTCCCCGGGGGGGGCGGGAAGCTCCTACAATGAGCAGTTCTTC
CASSSPGGAGSSYNEQFF
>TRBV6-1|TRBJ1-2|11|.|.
TGTGCCACCACGGGTTCGTATGGCTACACCTTC
CATTGSYGYTF
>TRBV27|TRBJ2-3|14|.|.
TGTGCCAGCAGTTTTGGCGGTAGCACAGATACGCAGTATTTT
CASSFGGSTDTQYF
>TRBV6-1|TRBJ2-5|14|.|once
TGTGCCAGCAGTGAAACCAGGGCGCCGCCGGCCCAGTACTTC
CASSETRAPPAQYF
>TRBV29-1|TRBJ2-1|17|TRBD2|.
TGCAGCGCCCCCGGACTAGCGGGAGGGTCCAGGTTCTATGAGCAGTTCTTC
CSAPGLAGGSRFYEQFF
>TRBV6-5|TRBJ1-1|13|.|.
TGTGCCAGCAGTTACCCGGAGAGCACTGAAGCTTTCTTT
CASSYPESTEAFF
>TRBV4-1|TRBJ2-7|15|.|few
TGCGCCAGCAGCCAAGACGGCGGCAAGACCTACGAGCAGTACTTC
CASSQDGGKTYEQYF
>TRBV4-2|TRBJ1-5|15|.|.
TGTGCCAGCAGCCAAGATCTGCGGAGCAATCAGCCCCAGCATTTT
CASSQDLRSNQPQHF
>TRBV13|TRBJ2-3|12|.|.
TGTGCCAGCAGCAATTGGGGTGATACGCAGTATTTT
CASSNWGDTQYF
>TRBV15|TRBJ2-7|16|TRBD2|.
TGTGCCACCAGCAGAGGCGGCGGGACTAGCGGCTACGAGCAGTACTTC
CATSRGGGTSGYEQYF
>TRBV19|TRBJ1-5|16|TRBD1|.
TGTGCCAGTAGTAAGACGGACAGGCAAAACAATCAGCCCCAGCATTTT
CASSKTDRQNNQPQHF